One sample yielded the 2 T cell receptor beta chains listed below, sequenced in a study of neurological immune-mediated disorders. TCRdb re-called the 5' RACE reads with MiXCR, one entry per CDR3 protein. The repertoire holds tens of thousands of distinct CDR3 sequences, with around 4.2% as singletons. Material for sequencing was PBMCs. The receptor set was obtained from a young man with multiple sclerosis.

This clonotype was observed at least ten times. CDR3: CASSWTSGDSYEQYF. Written as DNA, the CDR3 is TGCGCCAGCAGCTGGACTAGCGGGGACTCCTACGAGCAGTACTTC. The rearrangement links TRBV5-1 to TRBJ2-7; 12 bases agree with TRBD2. CDR1 is SGHRS, CDR2 YFSETQ, per germline. The CDR3 consists of 15 residues. Trimming cost V 3 bases and J 0 bases; bases outside gene matches: 1.

Remarks on this clonotype: A much larger clone sits a single nucleotide away, making a read error possible. The J gene is TRBJ1-1, the V gene TRBV6-5; D may be TRBD1 (5 bases). The CDR3 has 11 amino acids. The V end lost 7 bases, the J end lost 6 bases, and 9 bases lay between the germline ends. From germline, CDR1 is MNHEY and CDR2 SVGAGI. This CDR3 reads CASNRGPEAFF. In DNA form, the CDR3 reads TGTGCCAGCAATCGGGGACCTGAAGCTTTCTTT.